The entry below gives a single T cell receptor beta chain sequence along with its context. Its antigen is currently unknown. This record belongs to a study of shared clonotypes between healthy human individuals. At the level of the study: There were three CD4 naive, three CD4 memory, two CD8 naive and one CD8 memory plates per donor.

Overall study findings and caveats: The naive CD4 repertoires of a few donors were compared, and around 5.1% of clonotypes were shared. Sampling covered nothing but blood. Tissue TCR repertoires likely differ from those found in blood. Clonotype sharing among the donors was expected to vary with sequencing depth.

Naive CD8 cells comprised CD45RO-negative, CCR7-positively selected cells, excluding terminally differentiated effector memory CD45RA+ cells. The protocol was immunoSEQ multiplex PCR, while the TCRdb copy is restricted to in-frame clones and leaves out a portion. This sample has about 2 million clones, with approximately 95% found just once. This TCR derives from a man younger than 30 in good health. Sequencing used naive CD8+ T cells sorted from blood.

Here the CDR3 reads CASSLLAGGPSSTDTQYF. The CDR3 nucleotides read TGTGCCAGCAGCCTACTAGCGGGAGGGCCTTCTAGCACAGATACGCAGTATTTT. The chain has TRBV7-8 and TRBJ2-3; TRBD2 aligns across 13 bases. The CDR3 contains 18 residues. Losses at the gene ends were 5 bases for V and 0 bases for J; bases not matched to a gene: 8. CDR1 is SGHVS and CDR2 is FQNEAQ in the germline V gene.